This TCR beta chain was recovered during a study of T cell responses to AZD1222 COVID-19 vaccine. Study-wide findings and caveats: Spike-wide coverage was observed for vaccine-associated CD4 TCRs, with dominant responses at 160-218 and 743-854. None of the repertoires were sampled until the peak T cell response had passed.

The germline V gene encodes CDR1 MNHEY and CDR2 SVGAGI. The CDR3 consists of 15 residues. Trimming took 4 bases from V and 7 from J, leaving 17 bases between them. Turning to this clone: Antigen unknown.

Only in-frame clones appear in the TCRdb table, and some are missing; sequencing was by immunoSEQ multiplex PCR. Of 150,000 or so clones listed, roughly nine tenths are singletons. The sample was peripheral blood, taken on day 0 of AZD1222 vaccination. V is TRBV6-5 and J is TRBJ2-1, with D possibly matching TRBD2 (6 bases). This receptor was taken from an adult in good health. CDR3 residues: CASSSPGGVKNEQFF. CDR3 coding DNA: TGTGCCAGCAGTTCCCCAGGCGGGGTAAAAAATGAGCAGTTCTTC.